Reported below is one TCR beta chain. The data belong to a study of PD-L1 blockade in urothelial cancer. Study-wide background: Atezolizumab therapy began for patients at some point between 2013 and 2014, dosed at 1,200 mg intravenously every 3 weeks. Across blood samples, T cells had a median count of 141,255.

The time point is: pretreatment peripheral blood. CDR1 and CDR2 (germline): LNHDA, SQIVND (reference sequence). Trimming removed 5 bases from V and 4 bases from J; junction bases left unmatched: 4. This CDR3 is 15 amino acids long. The table came from immunoSEQ multiplex PCR; TCRdb's copy has only in-frame clones and leaves some out. The repertoire includes fewer than 65,000 clones, around four fifths of them detected once, and roughly 1.6% sits in the top ten. The sample in question was PBMCs, obtained around atezolizumab (anti-PD-L1) treatment. The sequence came from a man between 65 and 85 years old with urothelial cancer. The chain carries TRBV19 and TRBJ2-1, with 11 bases identical to TRBD1. DNA of the CDR3: TGTGCCAGTAGTTTCCGGGACAGGGGGTACAATGAGCAGTTCTTC. It yields the protein CASSFRDRGYNEQFF.